This T cell receptor beta chain was retrieved from a study of shared clonotypes between healthy human individuals. The CDR3 is 16 residues long. Trimming at V came to 1 base and at J to 6 bases, leaving 4 bases not matched to a gene. Germline CDR1 reads SGHDT; CDR2 reads YYEEEE. Template for every sorted-subset replicate PCR totaled around 200 ng DNA, approximately 30,000 T cell genomes. Sequencing used immunoSEQ multiplex PCR; TCRdb keeps in-frame clones, though not all of them. Here the sample spans over a million clones, roughly 96% being singletons. The sequence came from a man in his thirties or forties in good health. This sequence joins TRBV5-6 and TRBJ2-1; 13 nucleotides line up with TRBD2. Sequences were obtained from naive CD4+ T cells sorted from blood. The subset was: CD45RA+ positively selected. The CDR3 here is CASSLLLAGGRNEQFF. CDR3 coding DNA: TGTGCCAGCAGCTTGTTACTAGCGGGAGGGCGCAATGAGCAGTTCTTC.